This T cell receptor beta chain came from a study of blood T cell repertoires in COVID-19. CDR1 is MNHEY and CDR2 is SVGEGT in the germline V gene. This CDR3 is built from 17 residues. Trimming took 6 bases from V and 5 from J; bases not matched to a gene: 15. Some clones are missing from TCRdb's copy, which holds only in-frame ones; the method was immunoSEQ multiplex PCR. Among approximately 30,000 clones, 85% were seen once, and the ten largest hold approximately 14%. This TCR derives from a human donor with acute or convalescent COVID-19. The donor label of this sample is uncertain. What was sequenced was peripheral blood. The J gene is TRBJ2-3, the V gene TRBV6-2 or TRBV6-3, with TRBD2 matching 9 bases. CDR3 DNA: TGTGCCAGCAGCCGGCGGACGGCGGGAGGGCTTGGAGATACGCAGTATTTT. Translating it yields CASSRRTAGGLGDTQYF.